This paragraph reports one TCR beta chain. These data originate in a study of blood T cell repertoires in COVID-19. Study as a whole: Specimens from acute and convalescent COVID-19 originated in the United States, Italy and Spain. T cells, B-cell-depleted T cells, or PBMCs provided the cDNA or gDNA that served as material.

Generated by immunoSEQ multiplex PCR, the TCRdb table keeps only in-frame clones and is missing some. Of a few hundred thousand clones listed, roughly 87% were seen once; the top ten hold 3%. V was pared by 4 bases and J by 6 bases, with 7 bases of the junction left unmatched. The germline V gene encodes CDR1 SGHNT and CDR2 YYREEE (reference sequence). This CDR3 region has 13 residues. The TCR originated in a woman aged 25 to 45 who had recovered from COVID-19. Sequencing was carried out using PBMCs or T cells enriched from blood (not recorded which). The V gene is TRBV5-4, the J gene TRBJ2-7, with 7 bases that match TRBD1. The CDR3 DNA reads as TGTGCCAGCAGCGACAGGGTATTGGGCGAGCAGTACTTC. This sequence encodes CASSDRVLGEQYF.